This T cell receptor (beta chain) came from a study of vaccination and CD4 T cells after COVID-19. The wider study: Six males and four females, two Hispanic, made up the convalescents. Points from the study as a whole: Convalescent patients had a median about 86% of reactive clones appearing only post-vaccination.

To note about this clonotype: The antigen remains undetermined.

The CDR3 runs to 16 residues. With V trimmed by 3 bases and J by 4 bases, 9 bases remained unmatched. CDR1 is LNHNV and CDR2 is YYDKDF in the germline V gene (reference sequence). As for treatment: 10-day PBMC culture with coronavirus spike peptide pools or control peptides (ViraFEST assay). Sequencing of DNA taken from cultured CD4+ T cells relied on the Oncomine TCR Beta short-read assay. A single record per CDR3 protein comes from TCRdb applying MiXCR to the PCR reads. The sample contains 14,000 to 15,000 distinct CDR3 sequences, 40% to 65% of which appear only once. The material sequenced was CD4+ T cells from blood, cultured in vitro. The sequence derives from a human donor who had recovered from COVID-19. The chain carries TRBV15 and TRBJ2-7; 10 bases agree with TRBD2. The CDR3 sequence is CATSSGLADRLYEQYF. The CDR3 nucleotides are TGTGCCACCAGCAGCGGACTAGCGGATAGGTTGTACGAGCAGTACTTC.